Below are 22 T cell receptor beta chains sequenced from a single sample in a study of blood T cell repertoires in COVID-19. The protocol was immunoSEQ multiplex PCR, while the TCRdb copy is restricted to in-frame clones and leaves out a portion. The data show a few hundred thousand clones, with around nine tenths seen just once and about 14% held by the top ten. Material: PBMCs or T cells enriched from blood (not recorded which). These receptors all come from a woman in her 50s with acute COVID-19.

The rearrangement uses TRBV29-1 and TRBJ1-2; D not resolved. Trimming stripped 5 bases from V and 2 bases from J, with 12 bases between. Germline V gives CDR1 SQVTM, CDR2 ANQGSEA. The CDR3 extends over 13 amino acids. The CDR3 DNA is TGCAGCGTTTCCAGCCAGGTAAACTATGGCTACACCTTC. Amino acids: CSVSSQVNYGYTF.

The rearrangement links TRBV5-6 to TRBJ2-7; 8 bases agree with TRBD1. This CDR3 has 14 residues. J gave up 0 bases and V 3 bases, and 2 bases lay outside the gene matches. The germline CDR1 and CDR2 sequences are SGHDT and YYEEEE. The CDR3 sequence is CASSYGTGSYEQYF. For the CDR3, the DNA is TGTGCCAGCAGCTATGGGACAGGCTCCTACGAGCAGTACTTC.

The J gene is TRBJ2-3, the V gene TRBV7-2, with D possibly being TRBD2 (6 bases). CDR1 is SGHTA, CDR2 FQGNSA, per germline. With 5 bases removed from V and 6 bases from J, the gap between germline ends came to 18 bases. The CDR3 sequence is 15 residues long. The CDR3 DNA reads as TGTGCCAGCAGCCTCGGGTGGGGGGAATCCGATACGCAGTATTTT. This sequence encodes CASSLGWGESDTQYF. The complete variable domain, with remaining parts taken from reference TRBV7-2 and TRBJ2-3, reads GAGVSQSPSNKVTEKGKDVELRCDPISGHTALYWYRQSLGQGLEFLIYFQGNSAPDKSGLPSDRFSAERTGGSVSTLTIQRTQQEDSAVYLCASSLGWGESDTQYFGPGTRLTVL.

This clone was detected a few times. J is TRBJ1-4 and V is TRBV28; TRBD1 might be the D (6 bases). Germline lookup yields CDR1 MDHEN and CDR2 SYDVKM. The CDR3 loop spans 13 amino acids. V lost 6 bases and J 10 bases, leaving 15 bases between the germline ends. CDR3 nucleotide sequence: TGTGCCAGCAGGGCACAGGGTTTTGTAAAACTGTTTTTT. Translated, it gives CASRAQGFVKLFF.

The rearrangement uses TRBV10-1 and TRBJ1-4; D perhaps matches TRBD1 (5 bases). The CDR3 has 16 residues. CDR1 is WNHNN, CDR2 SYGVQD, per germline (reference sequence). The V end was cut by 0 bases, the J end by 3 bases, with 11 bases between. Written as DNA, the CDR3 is TGCGCCAGCAGTGAGTCTGCAGGGAGGCCTAATGAAAAACTGTTTTTT. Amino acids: CASSESAGRPNEKLFF.

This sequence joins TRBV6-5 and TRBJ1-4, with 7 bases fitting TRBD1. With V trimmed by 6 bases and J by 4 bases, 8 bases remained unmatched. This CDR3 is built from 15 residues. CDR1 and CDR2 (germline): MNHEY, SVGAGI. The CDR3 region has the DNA TGTGCCAGCAGCCCCGACAGGGCTGGTAATGAAAAACTGTTTTTT. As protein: CASSPDRAGNEKLFF.

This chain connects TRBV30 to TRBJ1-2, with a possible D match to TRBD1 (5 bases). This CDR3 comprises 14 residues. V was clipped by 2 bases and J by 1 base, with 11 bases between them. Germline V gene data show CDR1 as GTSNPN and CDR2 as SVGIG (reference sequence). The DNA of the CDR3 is TGTGCCTGGAGTCAGGGACTGCTTAACTATGGCTACACCTTC. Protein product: CAWSQGLLNYGYTF. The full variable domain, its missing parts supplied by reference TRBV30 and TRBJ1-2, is SQTIHQWPATLVQPVGSPLSLECTVEGTSNPNLYWYRQAAGRGLQLLFYSVGIGQISSEVPQNLSASRPQDRQFILSSKKLLLSDSGFYLCAWSQGLLNYGYTFGSGTRLTVV.

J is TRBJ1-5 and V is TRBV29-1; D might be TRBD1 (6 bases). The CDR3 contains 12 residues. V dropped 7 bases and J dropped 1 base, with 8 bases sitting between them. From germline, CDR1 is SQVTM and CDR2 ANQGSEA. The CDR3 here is CSAQGSNQPQHF. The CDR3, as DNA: TGCAGCGCCCAGGGGAGCAATCAGCCCCAGCATTTT.

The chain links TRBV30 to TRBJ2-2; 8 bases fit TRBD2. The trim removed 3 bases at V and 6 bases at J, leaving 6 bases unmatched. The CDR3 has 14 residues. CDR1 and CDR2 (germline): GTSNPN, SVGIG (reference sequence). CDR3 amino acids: CAWRVTGGSGELFF. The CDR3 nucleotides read TGTGCCTGGAGAGTGACGGGAGGGTCCGGGGAGCTGTTTTTT.

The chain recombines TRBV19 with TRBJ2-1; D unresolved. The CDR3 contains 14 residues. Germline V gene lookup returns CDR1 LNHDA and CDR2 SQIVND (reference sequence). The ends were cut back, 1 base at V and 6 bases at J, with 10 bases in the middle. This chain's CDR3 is CASSIVWPPNEQFF. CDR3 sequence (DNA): TGTGCCAGTAGTATAGTTTGGCCACCCAATGAGCAGTTCTTC.

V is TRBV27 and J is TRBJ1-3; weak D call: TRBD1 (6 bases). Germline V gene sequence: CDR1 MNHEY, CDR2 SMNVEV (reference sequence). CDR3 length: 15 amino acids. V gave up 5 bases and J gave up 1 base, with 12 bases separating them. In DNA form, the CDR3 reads TGTGCCAGCAGTCCCATGGACAGATCTGGAAACACCATATATTTT. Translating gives CASSPMDRSGNTIYF.

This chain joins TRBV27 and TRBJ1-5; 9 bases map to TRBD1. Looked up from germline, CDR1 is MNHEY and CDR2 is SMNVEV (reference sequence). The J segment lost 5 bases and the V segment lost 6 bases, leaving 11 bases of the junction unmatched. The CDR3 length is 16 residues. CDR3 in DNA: TGTGCCAGCAGCCAAGGGACAGGGCGCCGGGATCAGCCCCAGCATTTT. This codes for CASSQGTGRRDQPQHF.

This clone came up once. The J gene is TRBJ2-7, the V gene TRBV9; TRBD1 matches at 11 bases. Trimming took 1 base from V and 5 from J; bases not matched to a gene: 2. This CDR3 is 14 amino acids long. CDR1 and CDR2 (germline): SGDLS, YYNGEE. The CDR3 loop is CASSVRGQGDEQYF. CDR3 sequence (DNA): TGTGCCAGCAGCGTAAGGGGACAGGGGGACGAGCAGTACTTC.

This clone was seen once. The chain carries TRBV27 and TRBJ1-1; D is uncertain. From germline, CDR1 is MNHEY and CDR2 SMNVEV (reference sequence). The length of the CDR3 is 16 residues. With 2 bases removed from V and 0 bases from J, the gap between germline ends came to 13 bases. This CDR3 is CASSLGAGRLNTEAFF. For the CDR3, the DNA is TGTGCCAGCAGTTTAGGAGCGGGTCGGTTGAACACTGAAGCTTTCTTT.

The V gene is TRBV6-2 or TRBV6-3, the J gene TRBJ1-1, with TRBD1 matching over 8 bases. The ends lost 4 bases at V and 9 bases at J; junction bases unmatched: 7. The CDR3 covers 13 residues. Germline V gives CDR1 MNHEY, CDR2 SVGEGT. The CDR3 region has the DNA TGTGCCAGCAGTTTCCAACGACAGGGGAAAGCTTTCTTT. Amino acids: CASSFQRQGKAFF.

This chain's CDR3 is CASSTDSGELFF. In nucleotides, the CDR3 is TGTGCCAGCAGCACCGACAGCGGGGAGCTGTTTTTT. The chain couples TRBV9 to TRBJ2-2; possible D gene TRBD1, 5 bases. The CDR3 contains 12 residues. V was cut by 4 bases and J by 7 bases, with 8 bases left in between. Germline-derived CDR1 and CDR2 are SGDLS and YYNGEE.

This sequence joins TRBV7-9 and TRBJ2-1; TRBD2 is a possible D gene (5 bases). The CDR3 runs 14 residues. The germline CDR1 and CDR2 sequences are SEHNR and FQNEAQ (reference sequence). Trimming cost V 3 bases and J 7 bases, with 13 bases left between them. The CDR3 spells CASSFPTGNNEQFF. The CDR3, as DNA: TGTGCCAGCAGCTTCCCGACGGGGAATAATGAGCAGTTCTTC.

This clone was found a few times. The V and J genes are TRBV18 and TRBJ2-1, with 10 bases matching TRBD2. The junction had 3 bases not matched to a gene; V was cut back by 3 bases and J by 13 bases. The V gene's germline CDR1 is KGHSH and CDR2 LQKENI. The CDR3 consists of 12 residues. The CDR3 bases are TGTGCCAGCTCACCCCTAGCGGGAGTTCAGTTCTTC. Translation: CASSPLAGVQFF.

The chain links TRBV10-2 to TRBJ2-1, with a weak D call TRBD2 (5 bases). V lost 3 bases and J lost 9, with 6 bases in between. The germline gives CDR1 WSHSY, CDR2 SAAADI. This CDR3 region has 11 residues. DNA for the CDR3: TGCGCCAGCAGTGATAGCGTTGAGCAGTTCTTC. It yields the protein CASSDSVEQFF.

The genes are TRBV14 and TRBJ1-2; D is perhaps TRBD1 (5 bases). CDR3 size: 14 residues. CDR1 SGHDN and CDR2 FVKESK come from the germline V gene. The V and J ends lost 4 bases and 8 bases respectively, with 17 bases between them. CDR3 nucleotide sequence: TGTGCCAGCAGCCCGGCAGGGCCCTTTGGAGGCTACACCTTC. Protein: CASSPAGPFGGYTF.

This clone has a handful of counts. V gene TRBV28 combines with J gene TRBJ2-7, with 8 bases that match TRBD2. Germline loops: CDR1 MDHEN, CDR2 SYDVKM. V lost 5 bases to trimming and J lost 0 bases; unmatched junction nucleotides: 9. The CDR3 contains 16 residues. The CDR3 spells CASSPKGTRGSYEQYF. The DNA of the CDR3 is TGTGCCAGCAGTCCCAAAGGGACTAGAGGCTCCTACGAGCAGTACTTC.

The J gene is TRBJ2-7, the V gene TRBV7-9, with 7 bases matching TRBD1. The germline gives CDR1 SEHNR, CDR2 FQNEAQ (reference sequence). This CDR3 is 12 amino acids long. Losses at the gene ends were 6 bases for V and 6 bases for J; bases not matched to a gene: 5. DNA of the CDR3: TGTGCCAGCAGTACAGGGGTGGGCGAGCAGTACTTC. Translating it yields CASSTGVGEQYF.